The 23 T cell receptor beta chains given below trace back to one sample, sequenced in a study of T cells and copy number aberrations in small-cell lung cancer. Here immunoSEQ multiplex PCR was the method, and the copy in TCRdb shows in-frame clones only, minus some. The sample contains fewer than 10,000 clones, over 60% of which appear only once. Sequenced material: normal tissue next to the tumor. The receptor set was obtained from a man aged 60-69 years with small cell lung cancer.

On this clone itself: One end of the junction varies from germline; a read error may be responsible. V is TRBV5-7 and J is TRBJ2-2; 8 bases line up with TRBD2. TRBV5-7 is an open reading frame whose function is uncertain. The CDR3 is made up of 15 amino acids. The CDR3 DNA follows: TGTGCCATCCGGGGGGGGATAGCAGGTCACCGGGGAGCTGTTTTT. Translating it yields CAIRGGIAGHRGAVF.

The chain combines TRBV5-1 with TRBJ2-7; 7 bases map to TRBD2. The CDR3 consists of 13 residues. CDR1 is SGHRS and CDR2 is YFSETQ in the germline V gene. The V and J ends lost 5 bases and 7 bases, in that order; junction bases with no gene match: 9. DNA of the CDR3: TGCGCCAGCAGTCGGGGACCGGGGGGAGAGCAGTACTTC. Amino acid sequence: CASSRGPGGEQYF.

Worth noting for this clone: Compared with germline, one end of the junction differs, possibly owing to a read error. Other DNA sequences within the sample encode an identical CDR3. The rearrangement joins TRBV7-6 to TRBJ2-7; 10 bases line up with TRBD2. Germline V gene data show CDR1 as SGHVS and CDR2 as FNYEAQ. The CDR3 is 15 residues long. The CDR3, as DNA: TGTGCCAGCAGTTTAGCTAGCGGGAGAGGGCGCGAGCAGTACTTC. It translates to CASSLASGRGREQYF.

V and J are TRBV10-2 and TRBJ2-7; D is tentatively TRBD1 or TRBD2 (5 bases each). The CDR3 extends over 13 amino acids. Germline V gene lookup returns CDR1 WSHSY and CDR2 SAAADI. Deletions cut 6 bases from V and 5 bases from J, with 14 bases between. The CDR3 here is CASRRDGPNEQYF. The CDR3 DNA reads TGCGCCAGCAGAAGGGACGGACCCAACGAGCAGTACTTC.

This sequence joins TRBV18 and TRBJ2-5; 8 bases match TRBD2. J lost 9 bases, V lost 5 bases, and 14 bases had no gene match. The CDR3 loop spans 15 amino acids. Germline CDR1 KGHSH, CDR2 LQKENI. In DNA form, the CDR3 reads TGTGCCAGCTCAAATATAGCGGGGACCGGGGAAGCCCAGTACTTC. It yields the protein CASSNIAGTGEAQYF.

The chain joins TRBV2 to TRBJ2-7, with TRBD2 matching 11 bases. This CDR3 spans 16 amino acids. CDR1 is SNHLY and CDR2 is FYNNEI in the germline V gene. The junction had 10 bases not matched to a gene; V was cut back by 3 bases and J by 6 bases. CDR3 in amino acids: CASSESTSGRTGEQYF. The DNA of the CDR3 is TGTGCCAGCAGTGAGAGTACTAGCGGGAGAACAGGCGAGCAGTACTTC. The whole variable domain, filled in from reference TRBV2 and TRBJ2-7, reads EPEVTQTPSHQVTQMGQEVILRCVPISNHLYFYWYRQILGQKVEFLVSFYNNEISEKSEIFDDQFSVERPDGSNFTLKIRSTKLEDSAMYFCASSESTSGRTGEQYFGPGTRLTVT.

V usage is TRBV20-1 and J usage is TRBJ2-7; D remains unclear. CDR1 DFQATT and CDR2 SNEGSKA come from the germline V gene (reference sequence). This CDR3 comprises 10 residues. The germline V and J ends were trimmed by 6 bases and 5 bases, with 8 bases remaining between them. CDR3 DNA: TGCAGTGCCGGGCGCGACGAGCAGTACTTC. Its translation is CSAGRDEQYF.

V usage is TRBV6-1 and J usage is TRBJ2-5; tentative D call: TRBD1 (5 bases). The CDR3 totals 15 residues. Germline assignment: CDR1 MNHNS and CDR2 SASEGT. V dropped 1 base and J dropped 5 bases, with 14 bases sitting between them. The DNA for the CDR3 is TGTGCCAGCAGTGAAGTTGACAGATTTGGGGAGACCCAGTACTTC. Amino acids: CASSEVDRFGETQYF.

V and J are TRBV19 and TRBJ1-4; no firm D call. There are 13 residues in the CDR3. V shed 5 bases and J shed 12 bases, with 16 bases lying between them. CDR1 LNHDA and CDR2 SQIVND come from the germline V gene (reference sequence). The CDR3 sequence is CASSLGYLKQLFF. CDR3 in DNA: TGTGCCAGTAGTCTCGGTTATTTGAAGCAACTGTTTTTT. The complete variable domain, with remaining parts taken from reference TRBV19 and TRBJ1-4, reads DGGITQSPKYLFRKEGQNVTLSCEQNLNHDAMYWYRQDPGQGLRLIYYSQIVNDFQKGDIAEGYSVSREKKESFPLTVTSAQKNPTAFYLCASSLGYLKQLFFGSGTQLSVL.

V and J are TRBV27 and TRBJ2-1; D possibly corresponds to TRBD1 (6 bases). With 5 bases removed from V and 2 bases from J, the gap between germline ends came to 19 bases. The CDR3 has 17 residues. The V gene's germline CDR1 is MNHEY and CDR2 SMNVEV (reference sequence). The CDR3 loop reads CASSPRTGWGTYNEQFF. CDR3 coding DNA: TGTGCCAGCAGTCCTCGTACAGGGTGGGGCACCTACAATGAGCAGTTCTTC.

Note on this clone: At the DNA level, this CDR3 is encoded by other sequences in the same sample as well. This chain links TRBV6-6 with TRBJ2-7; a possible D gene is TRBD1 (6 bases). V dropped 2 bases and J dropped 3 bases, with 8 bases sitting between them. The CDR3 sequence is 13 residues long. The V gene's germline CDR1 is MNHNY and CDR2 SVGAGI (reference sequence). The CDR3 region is CASSYQGNYEQYF. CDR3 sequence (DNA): TGTGCCAGCAGTTACCAGGGGAACTACGAGCAGTACTTC.

Here the CDR3 DNA reads TGTGCCAGCAGTCCACGCCGATACACTGAAGCTTTCTTT. Translation gives CASSPRRYTEAFF. This chain links TRBV11-3 with TRBJ1-1; D not certain. The length of the CDR3 is 13 residues. The V end lost 6 bases, the J end lost 3 bases, and 11 bases lay between the germline ends. Per germline, CDR1 SGHNT and CDR2 YENEEA.

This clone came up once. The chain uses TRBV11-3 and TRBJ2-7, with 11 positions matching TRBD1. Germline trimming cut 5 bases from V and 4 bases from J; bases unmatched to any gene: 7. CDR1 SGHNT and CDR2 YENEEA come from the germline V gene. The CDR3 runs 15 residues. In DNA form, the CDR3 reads TGTGCCAGCAGCACAGGACAGGGGGCTGCGTACGAGCAGTACTTC. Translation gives CASSTGQGAAYEQYF.

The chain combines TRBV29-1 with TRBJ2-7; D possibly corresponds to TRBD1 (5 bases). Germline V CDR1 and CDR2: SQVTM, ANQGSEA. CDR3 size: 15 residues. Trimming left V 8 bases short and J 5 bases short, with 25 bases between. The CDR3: CSPPPARGISHEQYF. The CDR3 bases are TGCAGCCCCCCCCCGGCTAGGGGAATTTCCCACGAGCAGTACTTC.

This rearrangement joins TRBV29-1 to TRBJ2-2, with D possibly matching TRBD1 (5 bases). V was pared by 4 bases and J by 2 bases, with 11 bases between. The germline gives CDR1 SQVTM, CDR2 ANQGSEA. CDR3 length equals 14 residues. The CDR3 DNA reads TGCAGCGTTGCCCCGGACATAAACACCGGGGAGCTGTTTTTT. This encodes CSVAPDINTGELFF.

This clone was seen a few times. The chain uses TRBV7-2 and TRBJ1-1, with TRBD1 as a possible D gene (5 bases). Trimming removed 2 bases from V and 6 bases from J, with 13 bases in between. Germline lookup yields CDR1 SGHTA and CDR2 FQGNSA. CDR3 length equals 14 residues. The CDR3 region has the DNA TGTGCCAGCAGCTTATTTTCAGGGCTTTCTGAAGCTTTCTTT. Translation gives CASSLFSGLSEAFF.

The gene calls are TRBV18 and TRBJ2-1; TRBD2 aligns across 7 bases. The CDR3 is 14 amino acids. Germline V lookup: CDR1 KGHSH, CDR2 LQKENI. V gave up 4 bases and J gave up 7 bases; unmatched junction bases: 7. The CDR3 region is CASSRGLDVNEQFF. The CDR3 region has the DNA TGTGCCAGCTCACGAGGACTAGATGTGAATGAGCAGTTCTTC.

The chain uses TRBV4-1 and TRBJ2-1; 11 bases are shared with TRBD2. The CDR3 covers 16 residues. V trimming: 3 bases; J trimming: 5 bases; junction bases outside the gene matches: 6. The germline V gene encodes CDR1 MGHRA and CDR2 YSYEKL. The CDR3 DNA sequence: TGCGCCAGCAGCCACAGGGGACTAGCGGTTGACAATGAGCAGTTCTTC. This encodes CASSHRGLAVDNEQFF.

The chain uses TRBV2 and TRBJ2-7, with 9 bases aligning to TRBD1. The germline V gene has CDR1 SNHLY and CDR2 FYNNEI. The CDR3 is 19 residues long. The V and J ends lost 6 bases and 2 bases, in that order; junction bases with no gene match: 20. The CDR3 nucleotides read TGTGCCAGCAGCAAATGGGGGACAGGGTCCACTCCGGGGGCCTACGAGCAGTACTTC. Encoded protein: CASSKWGTGSTPGAYEQYF.

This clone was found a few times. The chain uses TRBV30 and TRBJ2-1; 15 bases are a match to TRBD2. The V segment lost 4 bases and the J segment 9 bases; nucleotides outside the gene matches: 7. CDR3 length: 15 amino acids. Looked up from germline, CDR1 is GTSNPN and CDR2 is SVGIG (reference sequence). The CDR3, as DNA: TGTGCCTGGACCCCCGGACTAGCGGGAGGGGGTGAGCAGTTCTTC. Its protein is CAWTPGLAGGGEQFF.

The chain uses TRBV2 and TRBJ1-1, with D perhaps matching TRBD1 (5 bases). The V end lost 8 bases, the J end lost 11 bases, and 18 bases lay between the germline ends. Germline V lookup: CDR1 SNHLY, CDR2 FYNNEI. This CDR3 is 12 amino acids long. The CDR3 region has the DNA TGTGCCAGCTCCCCTAGCAGGGACGGGGCTTTCTTT. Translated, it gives CASSPSRDGAFF.

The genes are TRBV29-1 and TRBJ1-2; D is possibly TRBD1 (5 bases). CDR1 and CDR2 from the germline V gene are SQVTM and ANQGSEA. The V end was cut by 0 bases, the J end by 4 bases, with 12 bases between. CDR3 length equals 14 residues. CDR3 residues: CSVEDSRTLYGYTF. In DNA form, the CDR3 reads TGCAGCGTTGAAGATTCTAGGACACTCTATGGCTACACCTTC. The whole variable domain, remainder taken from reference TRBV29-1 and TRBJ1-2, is SAVISQKPSRDICQRGTSLTIQCQVDSQVTMMFWYRQQPGQSLTLIATANQGSEATYESGFVIDKFPISRPNLTFSTLTVSNMSPEDSSIYLCSVEDSRTLYGYTFGSGTRLTVV.

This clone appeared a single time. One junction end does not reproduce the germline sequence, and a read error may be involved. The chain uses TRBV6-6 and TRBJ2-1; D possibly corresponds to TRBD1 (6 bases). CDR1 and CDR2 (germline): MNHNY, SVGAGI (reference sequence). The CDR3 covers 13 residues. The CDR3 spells CVSSYSISGEQFF. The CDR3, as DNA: TGTGTCAGCAGTTACTCGATCTCAGGGGAACAGTTCTTC.